The 21 T cell receptor beta chains below were found in one sample sequenced in a study of T cell repertoires in cytomegalovirus infection. These receptors lack a known antigen. TCRdb redid the calling of the reads with MiXCR, one entry per CDR3 protein. Altogether around 300,000 distinct CDR3 sequences are present, approximately 25% being singletons, with the ten largest covering less than 15%. Source: cultured PBMCs, taken from culture after CMV antigen stimulation. Receptor source: a human donor in good health (CMV status not recorded). Some clones in this sample may be carry-over from other donors' samples.

This rearrangement joins TRBV20-1 to TRBJ2-3; the D is unclear. This CDR3 region has 15 residues. Looked up from germline, CDR1 is DFQATT and CDR2 is SNEGSKA (reference sequence). V lost 2 bases and J 2 bases, leaving 14 bases between the germline ends. CDR3: CSARPLAIFTDTQYF. The CDR3 nucleotides are TGCAGTGCTAGACCCCTGGCTATTTTCACAGATACGCAGTATTTT.

There are a few counts of this clonotype. V and J are TRBV7-2 and TRBJ1-1; tentatively, D is TRBD1 (6 bases). CDR1 and CDR2 from the germline V gene are SGHTA and FQGNSA. The CDR3 has 16 residues. The germline V and J ends were trimmed by 5 bases and 2 bases, with 18 bases remaining between them. The CDR3 is CASSPRFPGHNTEAFF. DNA of the CDR3: TGTGCCAGCAGCCCGCGGTTTCCGGGACACAACACTGAAGCTTTCTTT.

The chain uses TRBV12-3 or TRBV12-4 and TRBJ1-3; no reliable D call. Trimming left V 6 bases short and J 4 bases short, with 7 bases between. CDR3 size: 12 residues. The CDR3 protein is CASSGTGNTIYF. CDR3 bases: TGTGCCAGCAGCGGCACGGGAAACACCATATATTTT.

This clonotype was counted only a few times. The chain uses TRBV7-9 and TRBJ1-5, with no clear D. Germline V lookup: CDR1 SEHNR, CDR2 FQNEAQ (reference sequence). V gave up 5 bases and J gave up 6 bases, with 17 bases separating them. This CDR3 has 15 amino acids. The CDR3 DNA reads as TGTGCCAGCAGCCCTTCCGGATCTGTAGGTCAGCCCCAGCATTTT. Translating it yields CASSPSGSVGQPQHF.

This clonotype has a handful of counts. The CDR3 spells CASSNTGVDQPQHF. CDR3 nucleotide sequence: TGTGCCAGTAGTAACACAGGGGTGGATCAGCCCCAGCATTTT. The gene calls are TRBV19 and TRBJ1-5; 7 bases align to TRBD1. V gave up 4 bases and J gave up 5 bases; unmatched junction bases: 5. This CDR3 region has 14 residues. Per the germline V gene, CDR1 is LNHDA and CDR2 is SQIVND (reference sequence).

The chain uses TRBV9 and TRBJ2-5, with D possibly TRBD1 on 5 matching bases. The germline gives CDR1 SGDLS, CDR2 YYNGEE. CDR3 size: 14 residues. V was clipped by 0 bases and J by 5 bases, with 11 bases between them. CDR3: CASSVDLGRETQYF. In DNA form, the CDR3 reads TGTGCCAGCAGCGTAGACCTGGGGCGTGAGACCCAGTACTTC.

This clonotype was detected many times. The V call is TRBV7-2, the J call TRBJ2-5, with 10 bases fitting TRBD2. The CDR3 is 13 residues long. V lost 5 bases and J lost 4; bases outside the gene matches: 1. The germline V gene has CDR1 SGHTA and CDR2 FQGNSA. The CDR3 bases are TGTGCCAGCAGCCGGACTAGCGGAGAGACCCAGTACTTC. Its translation is CASSRTSGETQYF.

This chain uses TRBV19 with TRBJ2-2; D not certain. There are 13 residues in the CDR3. Deletions cut 8 bases from V and 6 bases from J, with 13 bases between. Germline loops: CDR1 LNHDA, CDR2 SQIVND (reference sequence). The CDR3 reads CASGKRPAGELFF. As DNA, the CDR3 is TGTGCCAGTGGAAAGCGCCCGGCCGGGGAGCTGTTTTTT.

This CDR3 is CASSLGFFGSPLHF. The CDR3 nucleotides read TGTGCCAGCAGTTTGGGCTTTTTTGGTTCACCCCTCCACTTT. The rearrangement uses TRBV27 and TRBJ1-6; D call uncertain. The germline V gene encodes CDR1 MNHEY and CDR2 SMNVEV (reference sequence). V gave up 3 bases and J gave up 9 bases, with 12 bases separating them. The CDR3 contains 14 residues.

Here the CDR3 DNA reads TGTGCCAGCAGCTTGCGGGACAGGGGGCCGAACACTGAAGCTTTCTTT. This encodes CASSLRDRGPNTEAFF. This chain connects TRBV7-4 to TRBJ1-1; 12 bases are shared with TRBD1. Losses at the gene ends were 3 bases for V and 1 base for J; bases not matched to a gene: 3. The germline V gene has CDR1 SGHVT and CDR2 SQSDAQ. The CDR3 sequence is 16 residues long.

Ten or more counts support this clonotype. The chain uses TRBV28 and TRBJ2-1; D assignment may be TRBD1 or TRBD2 (6 bases each). Per the germline V gene, CDR1 is MDHEN and CDR2 is SYDVKM. V was cut by 4 bases and J by 7 bases, with 20 bases left in between. The CDR3 is made up of 16 amino acids. CDR3 DNA: TGTGCCAGCAGTTACGACGGGGGCGATCGATGGAATGAGCAGTTCTTC. As protein: CASSYDGGDRWNEQFF.

This clonotype was found a few times. V and J are TRBV20-1 and TRBJ2-7; weak D call: TRBD2 (6 bases). The CDR3 is made up of 15 amino acids. Germline assignment: CDR1 DFQATT and CDR2 SNEGSKA (reference sequence). Trimming left V 6 bases short and J 3 bases short, with 21 bases between. CDR3 sequence: CSAPVSSGTFYEQYV. Here the CDR3 DNA reads TGCAGTGCCCCAGTAAGTTCCGGGACTTTCTACGAGCAGTACGTC.

The sample holds a few counts of this clonotype. The chain uses TRBV28 and TRBJ1-1, with a possible D match to TRBD1 (5 bases). Trimming stripped 5 bases from V and 6 bases from J, with 22 bases between. CDR1 and CDR2 (germline): MDHEN, SYDVKM. The CDR3 has 16 amino acids. The CDR3 nucleotides are TGTGCCAGCAGTCTAGATTTCCAGGGTGGTTTTGCTGAAGCTTTCTTT. Translated: CASSLDFQGGFAEAFF.

This chain joins TRBV7-6 and TRBJ2-1; 7 nucleotides match TRBD1. The CDR3 consists of 15 residues. Germline CDR1 is SGHVS and CDR2 is FNYEAQ. Losses at the gene ends were 5 bases for V and 3 bases for J; bases not matched to a gene: 7. The CDR3 DNA is TGTGCCAGCAGCGGCCCTCGGGACAGCTACAATGAGCAGTTCTTC. Its protein product is CASSGPRDSYNEQFF.

This clonotype was seen more than once but under ten times. This sequence joins TRBV10-3 and TRBJ1-5; D remains unclear. The CDR3 length is 15 residues. CDR1 ENHRY and CDR2 SYGVKD come from the germline V gene. Trimming cost V 4 bases and J 2 bases, with 12 bases left between them. Here the CDR3 DNA reads TGTGCCATCAGTGTCACTGATGATGGCAATCAGCCCCAGCATTTT. Its translation is CAISVTDDGNQPQHF.

This clonotype occurred many times. The chain is built from TRBV12-3 or TRBV12-4 and TRBJ1-3; 8 bases fit TRBD1. V lost 6 bases to trimming and J lost 8 bases; unmatched junction nucleotides: 15. This CDR3 has 16 residues. The CDR3: CASRRRTGLADDTIYF. The CDR3 nucleotides read TGTGCCAGCAGAAGAAGGACAGGGCTGGCCGATGACACCATATATTTT.

At least ten counts were recorded for this clonotype. The chain recombines TRBV6-1 with TRBJ2-3; 9 bases map to TRBD1. This CDR3 contains 15 residues. The trim removed 1 base at V and 4 bases at J, leaving 3 bases unmatched. Germline V lookup: CDR1 MNHNS, CDR2 SASEGT. CDR3 region: CASSEDRGLADTQYF. The CDR3 DNA sequence: TGTGCCAGCAGTGAAGACAGGGGGCTCGCAGATACGCAGTATTTT.

This clonotype was recorded a few times. The gene calls are TRBV10-3 and TRBJ2-3; 10 bases agree with TRBD2. This CDR3 is 14 amino acids long. From germline, CDR1 is ENHRY and CDR2 SYGVKD. V gave up 6 bases and J gave up 6 bases; unmatched junction bases: 6. The CDR3 DNA follows: TGTGCCATCAGCCAGCGGGAGGGCCAGGATACGCAGTATTTT. Encoded protein: CAISQREGQDTQYF.

V gene TRBV19 combines with J gene TRBJ2-2; 8 positions agree with TRBD2. V shed 6 bases and J 2 bases; nucleotides not matched to a gene: 8. The CDR3 runs 16 residues. Germline loops: CDR1 LNHDA, CDR2 SQIVND (reference sequence). The CDR3 protein is CASRHTSGINTGELFF. The CDR3 region has the DNA TGTGCCAGTAGGCATACTAGCGGAATTAACACCGGGGAGCTGTTTTTT.

The chain couples TRBV6-6 to TRBJ2-2; TRBD1 matches 7 bases. Germline CDR1 is MNHNY and CDR2 is SVGAGI (reference sequence). V lost 6 bases and J lost 8; bases outside the gene matches: 15. CDR3 length equals 16 residues. CDR3 sequence (DNA): TGTGCCAGCAGCGCTCTCTCGGGACAGTGGTCTGGGGAGCTGTTTTTT. It yields the protein CASSALSGQWSGELFF.

The chain links TRBV27 to TRBJ2-1; D uncertain. CDR1 MNHEY and CDR2 SMNVEV come from the germline V gene (reference sequence). The V and J ends lost 3 bases and 9 bases respectively, with 12 bases between them. The CDR3 covers 13 residues. DNA for the CDR3: TGTGCCAGCAGTTTCCCGTCTAGTTTTGAGCAGTTCTTC. Protein sequence: CASSFPSSFEQFF.